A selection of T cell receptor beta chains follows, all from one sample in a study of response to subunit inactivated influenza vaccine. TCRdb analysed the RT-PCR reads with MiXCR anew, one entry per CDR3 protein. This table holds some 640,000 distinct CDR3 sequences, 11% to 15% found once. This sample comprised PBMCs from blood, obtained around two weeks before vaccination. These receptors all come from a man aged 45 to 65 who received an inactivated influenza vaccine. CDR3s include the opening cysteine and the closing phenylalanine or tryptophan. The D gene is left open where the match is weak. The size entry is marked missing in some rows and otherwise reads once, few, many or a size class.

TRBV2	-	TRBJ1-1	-	CASSRDVNTEAFF	TGTGCCAGTAGCAGGGACGTCAACACTGAAGCTTTCTTT
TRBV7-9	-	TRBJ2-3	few	CASSTREPTDTQYF	TGTGCCAGCAGCACCAGGGAGCCCACAGATACGCAGTATTTT
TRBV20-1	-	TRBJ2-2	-	CSALPGGQVGELFF	TGCAGTGCTCTCCCGGGTGGGCAGGTCGGGGAGCTGTTTTTT
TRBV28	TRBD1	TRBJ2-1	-	CASSGTGGEGSYNEQFF	TGTGCCAGCAGCGGGACAGGGGGTGAAGGTTCCTACAATGAGCAGTTCTTC
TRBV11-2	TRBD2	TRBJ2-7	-	CASSPRGFGYEQYF	TGTGCCAGCAGCCCGCGGGGGTTTGGCTACGAGCAGTACTTC
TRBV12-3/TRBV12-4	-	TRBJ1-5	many	CASSAEGNQPQHF	TGTGCCAGCAGTGCTGAGGGCAATCAGCCCCAGCATTTT
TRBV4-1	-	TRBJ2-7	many	CASSQGQGRFYYEQYF	TGCGCCAGCAGCCAAGGTCAGGGCAGGTTTTACTACGAGCAGTACTTC
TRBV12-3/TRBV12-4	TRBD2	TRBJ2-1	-	CASSTERGGQFF	TGTGCCAGCAGTACCGAGCGGGGGGGGCAGTTCTTC
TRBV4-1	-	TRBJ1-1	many	CASSQDRRRLPGPRNTEAFF	TGCGCCAGCAGCCAAGATAGGAGGAGACTACCGGGACCCCGGAACACTGAAGCTTTCTTT
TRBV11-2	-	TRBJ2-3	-	CASSLSPEVGSDTQYF	TGTGCCAGCAGCTTGTCCCCAGAAGTGGGATCAGATACGCAGTATTTT